The 8 T cell receptor beta chains in this list originate from one sample, sequenced in a study of blood T cell repertoires in COVID-19. TCRdb's table, derived via immunoSEQ multiplex PCR, lists solely in-frame clones and lacks some. The sample shows over 90,000 clones, roughly 84% of them seen only once. The sample consisted of peripheral blood. The receptors were gathered from a human donor in a cohort sampled during active COVID-19.

V usage is TRBV15 and J usage is TRBJ2-4, with 12 bases fitting TRBD2. The CDR3 consists of 13 residues. CDR1 is LNHNV and CDR2 is YYDKDF in the germline V gene (reference sequence). Trimming took 6 bases from V and 15 from J; bases not matched to a gene: 9. The DNA for the CDR3 is TGTGCCACCAGGGTGGCTAGCGGGGGGGCCTGGTACTTC. Translating it yields CATRVASGGAWYF.

J is TRBJ2-1 and V is TRBV5-1, with D maybe TRBD1 (6 bases). The CDR3 consists of 15 residues. The V end was cut by 4 bases, the J end by 0 bases, with 11 bases between. Per germline, CDR1 SGHRS and CDR2 YFSETQ. The CDR3 is CASSLGTSSYNEQFF. CDR3 coding DNA: TGCGCCAGCAGCCTCGGGACAAGCTCCTACAATGAGCAGTTCTTC.

The chain has TRBV24-1 and TRBJ2-3, with D tentatively TRBD2 (5 bases). This CDR3 has 17 residues. Trimming stripped 1 base from V and 4 bases from J, with 17 bases between. Germline lookup yields CDR1 KGHDR and CDR2 SFDVKD. CDR3 sequence: CATSDFGVGVESDTQYF. The DNA for the CDR3 is TGTGCCACCAGTGATTTTGGGGTCGGGGTGGAGTCAGATACGCAGTATTTT.

This clone was detected a few times. The chain combines TRBV4-1 with TRBJ1-5; TRBD1 might be the D (5 bases). V was clipped by 0 bases and J by 2 bases, with 8 bases between them. The CDR3 has 15 residues. The germline V gene has CDR1 MGHRA and CDR2 YSYEKL. The CDR3, as DNA: TGCGCCAGCAGCCAAGATGGCAGGGGCAATCAGCCCCAGCATTTT. This codes for CASSQDGRGNQPQHF.

The chain joins TRBV6-2 or TRBV6-3 to TRBJ2-1; TRBD2 is a possible D gene (5 bases). With 6 bases removed from V and 0 bases from J, the gap between germline ends came to 15 bases. The CDR3 covers 16 residues. Per germline, CDR1 MNHEY and CDR2 SVGEGT. In DNA form, the CDR3 reads TGTGCCAGCAGCTCCCGGACTGGTAGCTCCTACAATGAGCAGTTCTTC. The encoded protein is CASSSRTGSSYNEQFF.

The chain is built from TRBV4-2 and TRBJ1-3; D is uncertain. The V and J ends lost 1 base and 4 bases respectively, with 11 bases between them. The CDR3 extends over 15 amino acids. The germline V gene has CDR1 LGHNA and CDR2 YNFKEQ. As DNA, the CDR3 is TGTGCCAGCAGCCAAGTCGGAGTCGGAGGAAACACCATATATTTT. Amino acids: CASSQVGVGGNTIYF.

V and J are TRBV28 and TRBJ2-3; 7 positions agree with TRBD1. Trimming at V came to 9 bases and at J to 0 bases, leaving 12 bases not matched to a gene. The length of the CDR3 is 16 residues. Germline CDR1 MDHEN, CDR2 SYDVKM. The CDR3 here is CASSRDSSASTDTQYF. Written as DNA, the CDR3 is TGTGCCAGTTCCCGGGACAGCTCTGCTAGCACAGATACGCAGTATTTT. Combining the CDR3 with reference TRBV28 and TRBJ2-3 gives the whole variable domain DVKVTQSSRYLVKRTGEKVFLECVQDMDHENMFWYRQDPGLGLRLIYFSYDVKMKEKGDIPEGYSVSREKKERFSLILESASTNQTSMYLCASSRDSSASTDTQYFGPGTRLTVL.

This clone has only one observation. This chain connects TRBV9 to TRBJ2-5, with no clear D. The CDR3 length is 13 residues. Trimming pared 0 bases from V and 1 base from J, leaving 4 bases between. The germline CDR1 and CDR2 sequences are SGDLS and YYNGEE. DNA for the CDR3: TGTGCCAGCAGCGTAGCTCCCCAAGAGACCCAGTACTTC. Protein product: CASSVAPQETQYF.